This paragraph covers one T cell receptor beta chain sequence. Its antigen is unknown. No per-base quality is available; no much larger clone lies one base away. This entry belongs to a study of T cells in Graves' hyperthyroidism and ophthalmopathy (dated by TCRdb to the late 2010s). General notes on the study: Peripheral blood was collected at initial diagnosis, before any treatment. To identify distinguishing TCR V-J signatures, a discovery cohort of 90 to 100 patients was used, comprising 40 to 45 with Graves' ophthalmopathy and approximately 57 with stable Graves' hyperthyroidism. Prospective prediction of ophthalmopathy was tested in an independent validation cohort consisting of roughly 20 hyperthyroidism patients and more than 15 patients who later progressed to ophthalmopathy. For training and testing, the 100 or so patients in the discovery cohort were randomly divided in a 7:3 ratio. In about 6 Graves' hyperthyroidism patients, the study also compared T-cell repertoires from thyroid tissue with T-cell repertoires from blood. After sampling, hyperthyroidism patients received methimazole starting at 30 mg daily, and ophthalmopathy patients received high-dose intravenous methylprednisolone. TCR Vbeta CDR3 sequencing of approximately 140 peripheral blood samples (roughly 43 ophthalmopathy, 75 to 80 hyperthyroidism and roughly 17 progressor patients) is reported in the paper.

Hyperthyroidism patients were aged 18 to 65 years and newly diagnosed, with disease duration of less than 2 months. Exclusion was applied to patients with uncontrolled infections, other autoimmune diseases, pregnancy or lactation. Clinical symptoms, serum thyroxine and TRAb, thyroid ultrasound, and orbital computed tomography formed the basis for the diagnoses. Blood from progressor patients was collected at the time of first diagnosis with hyperthyroidism, before any ophthalmopathy symptoms had appeared. PBMCs were isolated from about 10 ml of fresh peripheral blood by Ficoll-Paque density gradient centrifugation. Progressor patients were initially diagnosed with Graves' hyperthyroidism and developed ophthalmopathy during follow-up. Total RNA was extracted with Trizol reagent, and quality was checked on an Agilent 2100 Bioanalyzer. What the research found in general, with its limitations: During validation, the model predicted progression to ophthalmopathy a median of about 5.9 months ahead of onset, with more than 60% sensitivity and almost 75% specificity. A model built on a 13 V-J signature distinguished ophthalmopathy from stable hyperthyroidism, reaching about 88% sensitivity and 81.08% specificity in cross-validation and 80%/75% in testing. Most expanded thyroid clonotypes (frequency above 0.001) were also found in blood, which suggests that blood repertoires may mirror thyroid immune responses. Sample size was not statistically predetermined, and blinding of investigators to group allocation was not performed.

The TCR beta CDR3 regions were amplified from the RNA transcripts. The first round of RT-PCR for the TCR CDR3 was performed with the HTBI primer set and the Qiagen OneStep RT-PCR kit. Libraries were constructed in a second round of multiplex PCR, after which size selection and purification were carried out. The libraries were sequenced on an Illumina HiSeq2000 using paired-end 100 bp reads. The original pipeline was this. Raw data were processed with SOAPnuke, discarding reads with adapters, uncalled bases, mean Phred below 15, or no exact constant-primer or identifier match. COPE v1.2.5 was used to merge high-quality paired reads, and clonotypes were defined as unique nucleotide sequences. MiTCR v1.1 was used to align the clonotypes against IMGT TRBV, TRBD and TRBJ reference segments. The analysis included only V-J combinations with a frequency above 0.0001, which together covered 99% to 99.2% of the repertoires. A TCS score was defined as the ratio between F50 (clonal expansion) and ExV (chaos), using BLOSUM62-based TCRdist between CDR3 peptides within each V-J. Welch's t-statistics and random forest reduced roughly 500 V-J features to around 14, which were used in a naive Bayes classifier (R e1071). TCRdb ran its own pipeline on the public reads, namely fastp trimming at Q25 and MiXCR clone calling, and kept in-frame beta chains. Each entry is one CDR3 protein sequence, shown with its most common DNA and genes. None of the V and J calls come from the authors' own analysis; TCRdb made them. This sample lists around 240,000 distinct CDR3 sequences; less than 15% were detected once. The top ten constitute approximately 12% of the sample.

CDR1 and CDR2, per the germline V gene (reference sequence), are LNHDA and SQIVND. The junction carries 13 bases between V and J, which are trimmed by 4 bases and 0 bases respectively. The CDR3 starts with the cysteine, ends with the phenylalanine, and has 16 residues. CDR3 DNA only is kept here, 48 bases in frame from base 1. The receptor chain draws on TRBV19 and TRBJ2-4; no D gene can be assigned with confidence. This receptor was obtained from a woman between 40 and 55 years old with Graves' hyperthyroidism that later progressed to Graves' ophthalmopathy. Material for sequencing was blood. CDR3 loop: CASSTLIMLAKNIQYF. The DNA sequence is TGTGCCAGTAGTACCCTGATTATGCTAGCCAAAAACATTCAGTACTTC.